A single sample is the source of the 25 T cell receptor beta chains below, sequenced in a study of control samples from healthy donors and cancer patients (dated by TCRdb to about 2020). The library was built by means of the immunoSEQ multiplex PCR assay. TCRdb took over this immuneACCESS table, retaining in-frame rearrangements with V and J assigned. Such tables are incomplete; in checked studies, under half of the missing clones stem from an unresolved V gene, and the remainder is unexplained. The sample profile shows about 50,000 clones; approximately 90% of them were found once. Jointly, the top ten make up 0.65% to 0.95% of the sample. Specimen: PBMCs. These receptors were obtained from a man younger than 40 with colorectal cancer.

This chain links TRBV4-1 with TRBJ1-1; 9 bases are a match to TRBD1. The junction had 5 bases not matched to a gene; V was cut back by 0 bases and J by 0 bases. The CDR3 covers 17 residues. CDR1 is MGHRA, CDR2 YSYEKL, per germline. CDR3 coding DNA: TGCGCCAGCAGCCAAGATCCGGGACAGGGCATGAACACTGAAGCTTTCTTT. It encodes CASSQDPGQGMNTEAFF.

The chain combines TRBV4-1 with TRBJ1-1, with TRBD1 identical over 7 bases. The CDR3 has 16 amino acids. Germline loops: CDR1 MGHRA, CDR2 YSYEKL. V was pared by 3 bases and J by 6 bases, with 13 bases of the junction left unmatched. DNA of the CDR3: TGCGCCAGCAGCCACTCTTTAGACAGGGCGCGGCCTGAAGCTTTCTTT. Encoded protein: CASSHSLDRARPEAFF.

The V and J genes are TRBV9 and TRBJ1-4, with 10 bases matching TRBD1. CDR1 is SGDLS, CDR2 YYNGEE, per germline. This CDR3 has 14 residues. Trimming at V came to 3 bases and at J to 8 bases, leaving 4 bases not matched to a gene. CDR3 nucleotide sequence: TGTGCCAGCAGCGAGGACAGGGGGGGAGAAAAACTGTTTTTT. Translating gives CASSEDRGGEKLFF.

The CDR3 is CASSLASRSYEQYF. The CDR3 nucleotides are TGTGCCAGCAGCTTAGCCTCAAGGTCCTACGAGCAGTACTTC. V and J are TRBV7-8 and TRBJ2-7; D remains unclear. CDR1 is SGHVS and CDR2 is FQNEAQ in the germline V gene. The V end was cut by 0 bases, the J end by 1 base, with 7 bases between. CDR3 length: 14 residues.

The J gene is TRBJ2-2, the V gene TRBV19; 11 bases match TRBD2. The germline V gene has CDR1 LNHDA and CDR2 SQIVND (reference sequence). The junction had 6 bases not matched to a gene; V was cut back by 5 bases and J by 1 base. The CDR3 is 17 amino acids. The CDR3 spells CASSGLAGGMNTGELFF. The CDR3 bases are TGTGCCAGTAGTGGTCTAGCGGGGGGAATGAACACCGGGGAGCTGTTTTTT.

This chain uses TRBV7-8 with TRBJ2-3; the match to TRBD1 covers 10 bases. The CDR3 has 16 residues. V was clipped by 4 bases and J by 6 bases; unmatched bases: 10. Germline V gene sequence: CDR1 SGHVS, CDR2 FQNEAQ. The CDR3 protein is CASSSRDRGLLDTQYF. The CDR3 DNA follows: TGTGCCAGCAGCTCCCGGGACAGGGGACTTCTGGATACGCAGTATTTT.

The chain employs TRBV28 and TRBJ1-2; TRBD1 might be the D (5 bases). There are 12 residues in the CDR3. The V and J ends lost 8 bases and 8 bases respectively, with 15 bases between them. Germline assignment: CDR1 MDHEN and CDR2 SYDVKM. CDR3 amino acids: CASRMAGRGYTF. CDR3 in DNA: TGTGCCAGCCGCATGGCAGGGAGGGGCTACACCTTC.

V is TRBV4-3 and J is TRBJ1-5; no reliable D call. V lost 0 bases, J lost 7 bases, and 7 bases lay in between. Germline CDR1 LGHNA, CDR2 YSLEER. The CDR3 length is 13 residues. CDR3 sequence (DNA): TGCGCCAGCAGCCAAGATCCAAGGCAGCCCCAGCATTTT. As protein: CASSQDPRQPQHF.

The chain combines TRBV6-6 with TRBJ2-6; D is uncertain. CDR3 size: 15 residues. Germline V lookup: CDR1 MNHNY, CDR2 SVGAGI (reference sequence). The V and J ends lost 6 bases and 4 bases respectively, with 13 bases between them. In DNA form, the CDR3 reads TGTGCCAGCAGCCTTAAGCAATCCGGGGCCAACGTCCTGACTTTC. It is translated as CASSLKQSGANVLTF.

In nucleotides, the CDR3 is TGTGCCACCAGCAGAGGTCCGGGACAGGGGTACTACGAGCAGTACGTC. It translates to CATSRGPGQGYYEQYV. This chain uses TRBV15 with TRBJ2-7; 10 nucleotides line up with TRBD1. With V trimmed by 1 base and J by 3 bases, 6 bases remained unmatched. CDR3 length equals 16 residues. The germline V gene has CDR1 LNHNV and CDR2 YYDKDF (reference sequence).

The chain links TRBV7-2 to TRBJ2-7; 11 bases are a match to TRBD2. Germline V gives CDR1 SGHTA, CDR2 FQGNSA. V gave up 1 base and J gave up 7 bases; unmatched junction bases: 6. The CDR3 has 15 amino acids. CDR3 protein: CASSLDSGGESEQYF. For the CDR3, the DNA is TGTGCCAGCAGCTTAGATAGCGGGGGGGAGAGTGAGCAGTACTTC.

The chain links TRBV5-4 to TRBJ2-5; TRBD2 agrees at 7 bases. CDR1 is SGHNT and CDR2 is YYREEE in the germline V gene (reference sequence). V trimming: 2 bases; J trimming: 4 bases; junction bases outside the gene matches: 2. This CDR3 comprises 13 residues. The CDR3 sequence is CASSFPGGETQYF. CDR3 coding DNA: TGTGCCAGCAGCTTCCCGGGGGGAGAGACCCAGTACTTC. Together with reference TRBV5-4 and TRBJ2-5, the CDR3 gives the full variable domain: ETGVTQSPTHLIKTRGQQVTLRCSSQSGHNTVSWYQQALGQGPQFIFQYYREEENGRGNFPPRFSGLQFPNYSSELNVNALELDDSALYLCASSFPGGETQYFGPGTRLLVL.

This chain links TRBV4-1 with TRBJ2-3; D is perhaps TRBD1 or TRBD2 (6 bases each). V was clipped by 4 bases and J by 1 base, with 18 bases between them. Germline V CDR1 and CDR2: MGHRA, YSYEKL. CDR3 length: 17 residues. The CDR3 coding sequence is TGCGCCAGCAGCCCTAGGGGGGACCTGGGGGGCACAGATACGCAGTATTTT. Translated: CASSPRGDLGGTDTQYF.

The chain carries TRBV7-6 and TRBJ2-2; TRBD1 aligns across 8 bases. Germline CDR1 reads SGHVS; CDR2 reads FNYEAQ. J lost 7 bases, V lost 3 bases, and 4 bases had no gene match. The CDR3 consists of 14 residues. CDR3 in DNA: TGTGCCAGCAGCTTCTCAGGGGGCGGCGGGGAGCTGTTTTTT. It encodes CASSFSGGGGELFF.

V is TRBV5-4 and J is TRBJ1-2, with 7 nucleotides matching TRBD1. The CDR3 has 14 residues. Germline CDR1 and CDR2: SGHNT and YYREEE (reference sequence). V shed 4 bases and J 4 bases; nucleotides not matched to a gene: 7. CDR3 in DNA: TGTGCCAGCAGCCCTAGACAGGGAAGCTATGGCTACACCTTC. Its translation is CASSPRQGSYGYTF.

This chain uses TRBV5-3 with TRBJ2-7; D may be TRBD2 (5 bases). TRBV5-3 is noted as an ORF with a role that remains uncertain. The CDR3 length is 18 residues. V shed 1 base and J shed 3 bases, with 23 bases lying between them. The CDR3 region has the DNA TGTGCCAGAAGCTTGTGGGGTGGAGGCTCTCGGAATTACTACGAGCAGTACGTC. As protein: CARSLWGGGSRNYYEQYV.

V gene TRBV11-2 combines with J gene TRBJ1-3; 8 nucleotides line up with TRBD1. Germline CDR1 and CDR2: SGHAT and FQNNGV. The CDR3 is made up of 14 amino acids. Trimming took 3 bases from V and 4 from J; bases not matched to a gene: 2. The CDR3 here is CASSLTGAGNTIYF. CDR3 sequence (DNA): TGTGCCAGCAGCTTGACAGGGGCCGGAAACACCATATATTTT.

The chain carries TRBV27 and TRBJ1-1; D is uncertain. With 2 bases removed from V and 7 bases from J, the gap between germline ends came to 11 bases. Germline CDR1 and CDR2: MNHEY and SMNVEV (reference sequence). The CDR3 extends over 13 amino acids. The CDR3 DNA sequence: TGTGCCAGCAGTTTAAAGGTTAAGGGTGAAGCTTTCTTT. It yields the protein CASSLKVKGEAFF.

This rearrangement joins TRBV15 to TRBJ1-2; 8 bases are a match to TRBD1. The CDR3 length is 16 residues. Trimming took 3 bases from V and 4 from J; bases not matched to a gene: 10. Germline V lookup: CDR1 LNHNV, CDR2 YYDKDF (reference sequence). The CDR3 nucleotides are TGTGCCACCAGCAGGGTCAGGGGGCCGCAGCTCTATGGCTACACCTTC. Its protein product is CATSRVRGPQLYGYTF.

V gene TRBV4-3 combines with J gene TRBJ2-1; the D is unclear. CDR3 length: 16 amino acids. Trimming took off 0 bases at V and 0 bases at J, with 9 bases between the two ends. CDR1 LGHNA and CDR2 YSLEER come from the germline V gene. The DNA of the CDR3 is TGCGCCAGCAGCCAAGATAAGTGGAGCTCCTACAATGAGCAGTTCTTC. Protein sequence: CASSQDKWSSYNEQFF.

The chain's CDR3 is CASSVGQPNTEAFF. For the CDR3, the DNA is TGTGCCAGCAGCGTAGGACAGCCGAACACTGAAGCTTTCTTT. This rearrangement joins TRBV9 to TRBJ1-1; the D gene is possibly TRBD1 (5 bases). This CDR3 contains 14 residues. Trimming took off 0 bases at V and 1 base at J, with 7 bases between the two ends. Germline CDR1 is SGDLS and CDR2 is YYNGEE. Filled out from reference TRBV9 and TRBJ1-1, the complete variable domain reads DSGVTQTPKHLITATGQRVTLRCSPRSGDLSVYWYQQSLDQGLQFLIQYYNGEERAKGNILERFSAQQFPDLHSELNLSSLELGDSALYFCASSVGQPNTEAFFGQGTRLTVV.

The chain recombines TRBV7-8 with TRBJ2-3; 9 bases align to TRBD2. CDR3 length: 16 residues. The germline CDR1 and CDR2 sequences are SGHVS and FQNEAQ. The V and J ends lost 2 bases and 5 bases, in that order; junction bases with no gene match: 8. CDR3 loop: CASSLQAGGLGDTQYF. The CDR3 DNA follows: TGTGCCAGCAGCTTACAAGCGGGGGGCCTGGGAGATACGCAGTATTTT.

J is TRBJ2-1 and V is TRBV5-6; 9 bases are a match to TRBD1. The CDR3 spans 13 residues. From germline, CDR1 is SGHDT and CDR2 YYEEEE. V shed 5 bases, J shed 14 bases, and the junction held 11 bases outside the gene matches. The CDR3 DNA sequence: TGTGCCAGCAGGGACAGGGGTTTTATTAGGGAGTTCTTC. Its translation: CASRDRGFIREFF.

The chain links TRBV4-1 to TRBJ2-2, with D perhaps matching TRBD2 (6 bases). The V and J ends lost 1 base and 0 bases respectively, with 6 bases between them. This CDR3 comprises 15 residues. The germline V gene encodes CDR1 MGHRA and CDR2 YSYEKL. DNA of the CDR3: TGCGCCAGCAGCCAAGGACTAGCGAACACCGGGGAGCTGTTTTTT. Translating it yields CASSQGLANTGELFF.

The V call is TRBV18, the J call TRBJ2-7, with D tentatively TRBD1 (6 bases). CDR1 KGHSH and CDR2 LQKENI come from the germline V gene. This CDR3 has 14 amino acids. V shed 0 bases and J shed 0 bases, with 6 bases lying between them. The CDR3 reads CASSPPDSSYEQYF. CDR3 DNA: TGTGCCAGCTCACCACCGGACAGCTCCTACGAGCAGTACTTC.